This T cell receptor beta chain was captured by sequencing in a study of blood T cell repertoires in COVID-19. Study information: Spain, Italy and the United States supplied samples that represented acute and convalescent COVID-19. T cells, B-cell-depleted T cells, or PBMCs provided the cDNA or gDNA that served as material.

The CDR3 runs to 12 residues. The germline V gene encodes CDR1 MNHEY and CDR2 SVGAGI. Deletions cut 4 bases from V and 5 bases from J, with 9 bases between. In the source study's methods: The authors estimated nucleated cell counts from reference gene primer amplification. Profiled with immunoSEQ multiplex PCR; TCRdb holds only in-frame clones, not every one. V, J and clone size reflect that table, while D and trimming were determined from the DNA. The repertoire consists of 85,000 to 95,000 clones, with 70% to 85% occurring once and the leading ten covering approximately 6.8%. The rearrangement joins TRBV6-5 to TRBJ2-7, with D maybe TRBD1 (6 bases). This clonotype originated in a man in his sixties or seventies with acute or convalescent COVID-19. The specimen was peripheral blood. The CDR3 DNA sequence: TGTGCCAGCAGTTTACAGGGTGACGAGCAGTACTTC. It codes for CASSLQGDEQYF.